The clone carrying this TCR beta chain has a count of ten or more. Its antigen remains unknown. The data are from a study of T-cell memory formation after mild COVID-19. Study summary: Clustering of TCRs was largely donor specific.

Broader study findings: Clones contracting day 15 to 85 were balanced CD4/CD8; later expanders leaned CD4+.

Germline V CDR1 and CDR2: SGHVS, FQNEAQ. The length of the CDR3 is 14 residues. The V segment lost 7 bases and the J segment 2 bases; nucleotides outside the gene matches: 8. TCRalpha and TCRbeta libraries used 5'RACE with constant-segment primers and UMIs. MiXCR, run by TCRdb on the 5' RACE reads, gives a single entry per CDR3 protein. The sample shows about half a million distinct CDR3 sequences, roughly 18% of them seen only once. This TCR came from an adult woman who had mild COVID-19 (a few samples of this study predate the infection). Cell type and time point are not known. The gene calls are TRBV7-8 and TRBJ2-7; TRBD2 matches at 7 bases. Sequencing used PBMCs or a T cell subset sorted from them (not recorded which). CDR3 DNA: TGTGCCAGCACAAGCGGGCGGGAGCCCTACGAGCAGTACTTC. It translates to CASTSGREPYEQYF.